This entry lists 15 T cell receptor beta chains sequenced from one sample in a study of molecular identifiers for immune sequencing clone quantification. Each CDR3 protein gets one entry after TCRdb re-called the PCR reads with MiXCR. The table lists 400,000 to 600,000 distinct CDR3 sequences, 20% to 25% of them singletons. The sample comprised naive CD8+ T cells from blood, with Jurkat cell RNA spiked in. Subset in this sample: FACS-sorted CD8+CD4-CCR7+CD45RA+ naive T cells. The origin of the receptors is a human donor in good health. Some libraries in this study had Jurkat cell RNA spiked in.

This sequence joins TRBV18 and TRBJ2-7, with 10 bases matching TRBD1. CDR1 KGHSH and CDR2 LQKENI come from the germline V gene. V trimming: 4 bases; J trimming: 4 bases; junction bases outside the gene matches: 4. The CDR3 consists of 14 residues. CDR3 sequence: CASSRDRGGYEQYF. The DNA of the CDR3 is TGTGCCAGCTCACGGGACAGGGGTGGATACGAGCAGTACTTC.

The sample holds a few counts of this clonotype. The chain joins TRBV4-1 to TRBJ2-2; D might be TRBD2 (6 bases). Germline CDR1 reads MGHRA; CDR2 reads YSYEKL. Trimming pared 0 bases from V and 0 bases from J, leaving 11 bases between. The length of the CDR3 is 17 residues. For the CDR3, the DNA is TGCGCCAGCAGCCAAGAGAAGCCTAGCGCGAACACCGGGGAGCTGTTTTTT. Translation gives CASSQEKPSANTGELFF.

This clonotype was picked up many times. CDR3 coding DNA: TGCAGCGTAAGAGGGGTGGCCTCGGCCAAAAACATTCAGTACTTC. Translating gives CSVRGVASAKNIQYF. The gene calls are TRBV29-1 and TRBJ2-4; the D gene could be TRBD1 or TRBD2 (5 bases each). Germline V lookup: CDR1 SQVTM, CDR2 ANQGSEA. The length of the CDR3 is 15 residues. Trimming removed 6 bases from V and 1 base from J, with 16 bases in between.

In its sample, this clonotype was seen many times. V is TRBV12-3 or TRBV12-4 and J is TRBJ2-7, with 8 bases lining up with TRBD2. The CDR3 totals 15 residues. Losses at the gene ends were 6 bases for V and 0 bases for J; bases not matched to a gene: 7. The CDR3: CASSSAGTSSYEQYF. DNA of the CDR3: TGTGCCAGCAGCTCAGCCGGGACTAGCTCCTACGAGCAGTACTTC.

The chain combines TRBV28 with TRBJ2-5; D not certain. V dropped 6 bases and J dropped 4 bases, with 15 bases sitting between them. Germline V gene lookup returns CDR1 MDHEN and CDR2 SYDVKM. The CDR3 loop spans 14 amino acids. The CDR3 here is CASRFTFIAETQYF. As DNA, the CDR3 is TGTGCCAGCAGATTCACGTTTATCGCAGAGACCCAGTACTTC.

This clonotype was observed many times. V and J are TRBV7-2 and TRBJ1-1; 9 bases are shared with TRBD1. Germline lookup yields CDR1 SGHTA and CDR2 FQGNSA. Trimming at V came to 1 base and at J to 4 bases, leaving 1 base not matched to a gene. The CDR3 covers 14 residues. The CDR3 region has the DNA TGTGCCAGCAGCTTAGTGACAGGGGGCACTGAAGCTTTCTTT. Protein: CASSLVTGGTEAFF.

Notes on this clonotype: A much bigger clone sits one base away, suggesting this may be a read error. The gene calls are TRBV28 and TRBJ2-7; TRBD2 agrees at 13 bases. The CDR3 contains 18 residues. The V segment lost 4 bases and the J segment 2 bases; nucleotides outside the gene matches: 11. In germline, CDR1 is MDHEN, CDR2 SYDVKM. The chain's CDR3 is CASSSELAGGSQTYEQYF. CDR3 DNA sequence: TGTGCCAGCAGTTCAGAACTAGCGGGAGGGTCCCAGACCTACGAGCAGTACTTC.

Concerning this clonotype: A much larger clonotype is one base distant, so this may be a read error. The J gene is TRBJ2-7, the V gene TRBV7-9, with D perhaps assigned TRBD1 or TRBD2 (5 bases each). CDR1 and CDR2 (germline): SEHNR, FQNEAQ (reference sequence). The CDR3 covers 16 residues. V was trimmed by 6 bases and J by 0 bases, leaving 18 bases between them. The CDR3 DNA is TGTGCCAGCAGTCATTCCGGGGCAGGAGACTCCTACGAGCAGTACTTC. Its translation is CASSHSGAGDSYEQYF.

V and J are TRBV12-3 or TRBV12-4 and TRBJ2-5; D unclear. CDR3 length: 13 residues. V was trimmed by 4 bases and J by 5 bases, leaving 11 bases between them. CDR3 coding DNA: TGTGCCAGCAGTTCTCCGATCCGGGAGACCCAGTACTTC. Its protein product is CASSSPIRETQYF.

The gene calls are TRBV4-3 and TRBJ2-3, with TRBD2 as a possible D gene (6 bases). Germline CDR1 and CDR2: LGHNA and YSLEER. The CDR3 is 15 residues long. V lost 0 bases and J lost 2, with 9 bases in between. CDR3 protein: CASSQDGGNTDTQYF. CDR3 sequence (DNA): TGCGCCAGCAGCCAAGACGGGGGAAACACAGATACGCAGTATTTT.

The rearrangement uses TRBV29-1 and TRBJ1-2; 8 bases line up with TRBD1. Trimming cost V 3 bases and J 1 base; bases outside gene matches: 7. Germline V CDR1 and CDR2: SQVTM, ANQGSEA. The CDR3 spans 15 residues. The CDR3 spells CSVEPGQGGNYGYTF. The DNA for the CDR3 is TGCAGCGTTGAGCCCGGACAGGGCGGTAACTATGGCTACACCTTC.

The CDR3 protein is CASSPPLPGGFSTDTQYF. CDR3 bases: TGTGCCAGCAGCCCACCGTTGCCCGGGGGATTTAGCACAGATACGCAGTATTTT. V and J are TRBV7-9 and TRBJ2-3, with D perhaps matching TRBD2 (6 bases). This CDR3 spans 18 amino acids. The germline CDR1 and CDR2 sequences are SEHNR and FQNEAQ (reference sequence). Trimming took off 5 bases at V and 0 bases at J, with 21 bases between the two ends.

This clonotype showed up many times. The genes are TRBV7-9 and TRBJ1-1; no reliable D call. This CDR3 region has 13 residues. The V and J ends lost 5 bases and 1 base respectively, with 8 bases between them. Germline V lookup: CDR1 SEHNR, CDR2 FQNEAQ (reference sequence). CDR3 bases: TGTGCCAGCAGCCCCACAGAGAACACTGAAGCTTTCTTT. Translated: CASSPTENTEAFF.

This clonotype was detected only a few times. The chain recombines TRBV28 with TRBJ1-5; no clear D gene. Germline values: CDR1 MDHEN, CDR2 SYDVKM. V lost 3 bases and J 2 bases, leaving 5 bases between the germline ends. The CDR3 loop spans 13 amino acids. CDR3 in DNA: TGTGCCAGCAGTTTTTGGCGCAATCAGCCCCAGCATTTT. As protein: CASSFWRNQPQHF.

This clonotype was counted at least ten times. This chain uses TRBV29-1 with TRBJ2-7, with TRBD2 identical over 8 bases. CDR3 length: 13 residues. The V and J ends lost 4 bases and 3 bases, in that order; junction bases with no gene match: 5. Germline V lookup: CDR1 SQVTM, CDR2 ANQGSEA. The CDR3: CSVVRREGYEQYF. For the CDR3, the DNA is TGCAGCGTTGTCCGCCGGGAGGGCTACGAGCAGTACTTC.